This T cell receptor (beta chain) was captured by sequencing in a study of OX40 agonist ivuxolimab in advanced cancers. Whole-study findings and limits: No determination was made of the antigen specificity of the expanded peripheral T cells. CD8+ T cells showed, on average, more clonal expansion than CD4+ cells.

Regarding this clone: The antigen is unknown.

Some clones are missing from TCRdb's copy, which holds only in-frame ones; the method was immunoSEQ multiplex PCR. Of tens of thousands of clones in the sample, 90% to 95% are singletons; the top ten hold around 2.6%. Peripheral blood came from all dose cohorts at three timepoints. The CDR3 has 13 amino acids. Germline V gene data show CDR1 as SGHTA and CDR2 as FQGNSA. Trimming pared 4 bases from V and 2 bases from J, leaving 9 bases between. The chain couples TRBV7-2 to TRBJ2-7, with D perhaps matching TRBD2 (6 bases). The sequenced sample was CD4+ or CD8+ T cells sorted from blood, obtained in a trial of the OX40 agonist ivuxolimab. The receptor was derived from an adult with an advanced solid tumor such as melanoma, head and neck, liver or kidney cancer. The CDR3 DNA reads TGTGCCAGCAGCTCCGGGGAGGCCTACGAGCAGTACTTC. Its protein product is CASSSGEAYEQYF.